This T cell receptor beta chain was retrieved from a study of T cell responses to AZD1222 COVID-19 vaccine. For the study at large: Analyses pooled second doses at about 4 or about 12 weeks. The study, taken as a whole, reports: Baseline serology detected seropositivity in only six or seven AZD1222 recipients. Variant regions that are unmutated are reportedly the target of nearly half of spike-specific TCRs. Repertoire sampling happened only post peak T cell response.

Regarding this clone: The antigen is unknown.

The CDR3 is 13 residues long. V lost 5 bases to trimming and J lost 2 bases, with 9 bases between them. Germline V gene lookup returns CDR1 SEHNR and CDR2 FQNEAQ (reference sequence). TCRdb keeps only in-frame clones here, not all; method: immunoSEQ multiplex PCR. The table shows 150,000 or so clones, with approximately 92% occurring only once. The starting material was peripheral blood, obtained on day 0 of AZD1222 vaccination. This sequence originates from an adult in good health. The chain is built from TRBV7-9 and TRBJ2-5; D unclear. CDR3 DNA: TGTGCCAGCAGCCGCGACACGCAAGAGACCCAGTACTTC. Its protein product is CASSRDTQETQYF.